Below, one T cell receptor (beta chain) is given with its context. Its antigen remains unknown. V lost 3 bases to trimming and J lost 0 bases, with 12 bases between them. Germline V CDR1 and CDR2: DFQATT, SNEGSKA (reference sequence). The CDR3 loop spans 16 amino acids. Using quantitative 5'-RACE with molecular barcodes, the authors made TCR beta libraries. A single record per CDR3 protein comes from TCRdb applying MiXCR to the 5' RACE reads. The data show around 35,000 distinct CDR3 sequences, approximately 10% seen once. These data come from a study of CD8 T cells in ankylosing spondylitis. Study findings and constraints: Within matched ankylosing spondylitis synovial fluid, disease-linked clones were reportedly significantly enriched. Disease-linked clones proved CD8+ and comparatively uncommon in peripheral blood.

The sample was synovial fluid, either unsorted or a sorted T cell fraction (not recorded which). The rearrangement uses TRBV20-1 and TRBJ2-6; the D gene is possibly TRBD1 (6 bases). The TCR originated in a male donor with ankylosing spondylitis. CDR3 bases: TGCAGTGCTAGTGCAGGGGAAACCTCTGGGGCCAACGTCCTGACTTTC. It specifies CSASAGETSGANVLTF.